This entry describes one TCR beta chain. This clone was seen only once. The specificity of this receptor is unknown. Base-call qualities are not available, and no considerably larger clone is one nucleotide away. The sample's time point, from its label and the paper: blood sample drawn before combined kidney and bone marrow transplant. Unstimulated Tregs (CD4+CD25+CD127-), CD4+ non-Tregs (CD4+CD25-), CD4 and CD8 cells were FACS-sorted from thawed PBMCs. The patients were a handful of recipients of combined kidney and bone marrow transplants from the ITN036ST trial, and samples were available only for these trial subjects. Healthy control blood was separated into PBMCs by Ficoll density gradient and cryopreserved, and patient PBMCs were collected both before and after transplant. Genomic DNA was extracted from sorted cells with the QIAGEN DNeasy Blood and Tissue Kit for TCRbeta CDR3 sequencing. High-throughput TCRbeta CDR3 sequencing, including PCR amplification with bias correction and internal controls, was performed commercially through immunoSEQ. In the authors' own workflow: Unique productive TCRbeta sequences were defined by CDR3 nucleotide sequence where primers matched, otherwise by CDR3 amino acid sequence with Vbeta and Jbeta genes. As a correction for sorting error, sequences shared between sorted populations at a frequency ratio of 2:1 or less were discarded, and the remaining shared sequences were assigned to the higher population. A sequence was defined as donor-reactive if the sequence was expanded at least 5-fold in CFSE-low cells compared with unstimulated cells and had a frequency of at least 0.01% in CFSE-low cells. Repertoire divergence was quantified by Jensen-Shannon divergence using the top 100 TCRbeta sequences ranked by frequency. When a sample had multiple sequencing runs, each run was corrected for sorting error separately and the runs were then pooled. TCRdb stores this immuneACCESS table with in-frame sequences only. Part of the clones is absent; in the studies checked, under half of the shortfall reflects unresolved V genes, and no reason is known for the rest. The DNA gave D and trimming, while V, J and clone size come from that table. This sample holds 50,000 to 85,000 clones; roughly 92% were observed only once. Roughly 9.8% of the sample rests with the top ten.

This entry is derived from a study of Tregs in tolerant kidney transplant recipients (dated by TCRdb to between 2019 and 2020). For the wider study: Related donors were used in the transplants with nonmyeloablative bone marrow transplantation, and mixed chimerism was transient in the human trials. Before combined kidney and bone marrow transplantation, this study identified donor-specific regulatory T cells using TCRbeta sequencing and then followed those same cells after transplant.

General conclusions and limits of the study: Donor-specific Treg expansion was found to exceed global Treg expansion in tolerant patients, suggesting antigen-driven rather than nonspecific expansion. Biological reproducibility was not directly addressed, though technical replication error appeared minimal. PCR primers changed over time for some patients, so nucleotide-level comparison across those patients' samples was not possible. The study was limited by small patient numbers, and the findings need validation in larger populations and under other immunosuppression protocols. The most biologically relevant and donor-specific TCRbeta repertoire appeared to be identified by expanding Tregs with activated donor B cells.

The specimen was CD8+ T cells from blood, collected before the transplant. The TCR originated in a human donor who received a combined kidney and bone marrow transplant.

This receptor carries the CDR3 CASSHEGVSDYSMNTEAFF. DNA sequence: TGCGCCAGCAGCCATGAGGGGGTCTCAGACTATTCCATGAACACTGAAGCTTTCTTT. Recombination connected TRBV4-3 to TRBJ1-1; D gene: possibly TRBD1, on 6 matching bases. The CDR3, from cysteine to phenylalanine, totals 19 residues. Solely the CDR3 DNA is kept, with 57 bases framed from the first base. The germline V gene supplies CDR1 LGHNA and CDR2 YSLEER. The V end loses 3 bases and the J end loses 0 bases, and a stretch of 23 bases separates them.